In this sample, the clone carrying this TCR beta chain turned up many times. The CDR3 loop spans 13 amino acids. Germline V gene data show CDR1 as SGHTA and CDR2 as FQGNSA. V was shortened by 5 bases and J by 4 bases, with 9 bases between the two germline ends. Time point specified: newly diagnosed GD, antithyroid drugs for less than 3 months. Construction of the TCR library relied on RNA isolated from PBMCs. The data are from a study of regulatory T cells in long-lasting Graves disease. In building TCR beta libraries, iRepertoire HTBI primers were used together with Arm-PCR of CDR3 regions. MiXCR, applied by TCRdb to the multiplex PCR reads, yields one record per CDR3 protein. The table records 510,000 or so distinct CDR3 sequences, around 11% of them present only once. The data were also submitted as part of a second study, on T cells in Graves' hyperthyroidism and ophthalmopathy.

The chain links TRBV7-2 to TRBJ1-3, with D possibly matching TRBD1 (6 bases). The specimen was peripheral blood mononuclear cells (PBMCs), collected at new diagnosis, from a patient treated with antithyroid drugs. This TCR derives from a woman younger than 45 with Graves disease. The CDR3 sequence: CASSPGQGNTIYF. CDR3 DNA sequence: TGTGCCAGCAGCCCTGGACAGGGAAACACCATATATTTT.